What follows are 5 T cell receptor beta chains derived from one specimen sequenced in a study of blood T cell repertoires in COVID-19. Repertoires were generated with immunoSEQ multiplex PCR, while TCRdb's copy carries only in-frame clones and drops some. The table has 250,000 or so clones, around 90% seen once. The sample was PBMCs or T cells enriched from blood (not recorded which). Receptor source: a woman aged 40 to 50 who had been exposed to COVID-19.

V gene TRBV5-1 combines with J gene TRBJ2-2; 9 bases align to TRBD2. The CDR3 covers 18 residues. V was clipped by 4 bases and J by 5 bases; unmatched bases: 15. Germline V gene sequence: CDR1 SGHRS, CDR2 YFSETQ. The DNA for the CDR3 is TGCGCCAGCAGCCTCCTCGCGGGGGGGCCCATTGTTACCGGGGAGCTGTTTTTT. Protein sequence: CASSLLAGGPIVTGELFF.

This clone was observed once. The chain joins TRBV12-3 or TRBV12-4 to TRBJ2-2; D is perhaps TRBD1 (5 bases). The CDR3 is 13 amino acids. V was cut by 4 bases and J by 5 bases, with 8 bases left in between. The CDR3 DNA reads as TGTGCCAGCAGTTGGGGCAATACCGGGGAGCTGTTTTTT. It encodes CASSWGNTGELFF.

The chain is built from TRBV5-4 and TRBJ2-7; 7 bases match TRBD2. Germline CDR1 SGHNT, CDR2 YYREEE (reference sequence). The V segment lost 2 bases and the J segment 2 bases; nucleotides outside the gene matches: 10. This CDR3 has 16 residues. CDR3 residues: CASSFGRGKNPYEQYV. The CDR3 DNA sequence: TGTGCCAGCAGCTTCGGGCGGGGGAAAAACCCCTACGAGCAGTACGTC.

V is TRBV19 and J is TRBJ1-2; 10 positions agree with TRBD1. CDR3 size: 13 residues. The V and J ends lost 5 bases and 6 bases, in that order; junction bases with no gene match: 3. Per the germline V gene, CDR1 is LNHDA and CDR2 is SQIVND (reference sequence). CDR3 sequence: CASSAGQGNGYTF. Written as DNA, the CDR3 is TGTGCCAGTAGTGCGGGACAGGGGAATGGCTACACCTTC. Full variable domain (missing parts from reference TRBV19 and TRBJ1-2): DGGITQSPKYLFRKEGQNVTLSCEQNLNHDAMYWYRQDPGQGLRLIYYSQIVNDFQKGDIAEGYSVSREKKESFPLTVTSAQKNPTAFYLCASSAGQGNGYTFGSGTRLTVV.

The chain couples TRBV3-1 (or the pseudogene TRBV3-2) to TRBJ1-3; tentatively, D is TRBD1 (5 bases). The V gene lost 4 bases and the J gene lost 2 bases, with 12 bases spanning the gap. Germline CDR1 reads LGHDT; CDR2 reads YNNKEL (reference sequence). The CDR3 covers 15 residues. This CDR3 is CASSPRDITGNTIYF. In DNA, the CDR3 is TGTGCCAGCAGCCCCAGGGATATTACTGGAAACACCATATATTTT.